This TCR beta chain was recovered during a study of response to subunit inactivated influenza vaccine. Study results and caveats: Authors suggested seasonal influenza vaccinations each recruit few new T cells.

Germline V lookup: CDR1 MNHEY, CDR2 SVGEGT. V shed 8 bases and J 6 bases; nucleotides not matched to a gene: 4. This CDR3 region has 12 residues. TCRdb called the RT-PCR reads again in MiXCR, with one record for every CDR3 protein. Among 560,000 or so distinct CDR3 sequences listed, less than 10% were seen once. On this clonotype: What it binds is not known.

This chain links TRBV6-2 or TRBV6-3 with TRBJ2-7; TRBD1 aligns across 10 bases. The sequences come from PBMCs from blood, collected about 24 months after vaccination. The receptor was derived from a man between 50 and 69 years old who received an inactivated influenza vaccine. For the CDR3, the DNA is TGTGCCAGCGGAAGGACAGGGGGCGAGCAGTACTTC. As protein: CASGRTGGEQYF.